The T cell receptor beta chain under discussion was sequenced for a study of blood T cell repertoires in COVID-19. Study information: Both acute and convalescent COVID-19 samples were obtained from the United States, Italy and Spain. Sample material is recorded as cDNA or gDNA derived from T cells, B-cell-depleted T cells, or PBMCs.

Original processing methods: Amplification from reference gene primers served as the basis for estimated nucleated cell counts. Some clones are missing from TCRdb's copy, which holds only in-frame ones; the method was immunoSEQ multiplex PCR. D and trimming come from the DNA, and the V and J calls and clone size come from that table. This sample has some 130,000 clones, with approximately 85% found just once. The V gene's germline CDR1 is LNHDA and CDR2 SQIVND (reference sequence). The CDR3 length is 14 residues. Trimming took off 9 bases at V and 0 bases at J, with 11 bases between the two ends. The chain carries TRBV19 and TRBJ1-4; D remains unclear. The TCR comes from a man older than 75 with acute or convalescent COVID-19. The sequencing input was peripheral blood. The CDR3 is CASSVGSTNEKLFF. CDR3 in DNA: TGTGCCAGCTCGGTCGGGTCAACTAATGAAAAACTGTTTTTT.